The 16 T cell receptor beta chains below come from one sample, sequenced in a study of cytomegalovirus exposure and HLA in healthy donors. Primers: 60 Vbeta forward and 13 Jbeta reverse. Libraries were prepared by immunoSEQ multiplex PCR; TCRdb keeps only in-frame clonotypes and omits some of them. The sample includes 130,000 to 150,000 clones, roughly 83% of them seen just once. Sequencing was performed on PBMCs. The source of these receptors is a female donor in good health and CMV-seronegative.

This clone was seen many times. V is TRBV19 and J is TRBJ2-1; D not certain. CDR1 and CDR2 (germline): LNHDA, SQIVND (reference sequence). The CDR3 contains 13 residues. V lost 3 bases and J lost 7, with 10 bases in between. CDR3 sequence reads: CASSIGGANEQFF. CDR3 in DNA: TGTGCCAGTAGTATTGGCGGAGCGAATGAGCAGTTCTTC.

DNA of the CDR3: TGTGCCAGCAGCCCGACAGGGGGTGATGGCTACACCTTC. This encodes CASSPTGGDGYTF. The chain has TRBV7-2 and TRBJ1-2, with 9 bases aligning to TRBD1. CDR3 size: 13 residues. Germline CDR1 reads SGHTA; CDR2 reads FQGNSA. Trimming cost V 5 bases and J 6 bases; bases outside gene matches: 4.

A word on this clone: The same CDR3 is also encoded by other DNA sequences in this sample. J is TRBJ2-1 and V is TRBV5-1, with 7 nucleotides matching TRBD1. The CDR3 consists of 15 residues. Looked up from germline, CDR1 is SGHRS and CDR2 is YFSETQ. J was trimmed by 1 base and V by 0 bases; bases with no gene match: 1. The CDR3 spells CASSLVQGSYNEQFF. The CDR3 DNA is TGCGCCAGCAGCTTGGTACAGGGGTCCTACAATGAGCAGTTCTTC.

This chain joins TRBV27 and TRBJ2-3, with 8 bases lining up with TRBD2. Unmatched junction bases numbered 9, after V lost 5 bases and J lost 5 bases. The germline V gene has CDR1 MNHEY and CDR2 SMNVEV (reference sequence). The CDR3 runs to 15 residues. The CDR3, as DNA: TGTGCCAGCAGTCTCCGACGGGGGGGAGGAGATACGCAGTATTTT. It is translated as CASSLRRGGGDTQYF.

The rearrangement uses TRBV5-4 and TRBJ2-7; tentative D call: TRBD2 (6 bases). Looked up from germline, CDR1 is SGHNT and CDR2 is YYREEE (reference sequence). This CDR3 has 14 residues. V was pared by 4 bases and J by 2 bases, with 13 bases between. The CDR3 DNA is TGTGCCAGCAGCCGCGGGGCTACAACCTACGAGCAGTACTTC. Amino acid sequence: CASSRGATTYEQYF.

The rearrangement links TRBV28 to TRBJ1-2, with D possibly TRBD1 on 6 matching bases. CDR1 and CDR2 (germline): MDHEN, SYDVKM. This CDR3 has 13 residues. Trimming removed 3 bases from V and 3 bases from J, with 8 bases in between. Here the CDR3 DNA reads TGTGCCAGCAGTTTCACAGGGTACTATGGCTACACCTTC. This codes for CASSFTGYYGYTF.

The CDR3 DNA reads as TGCAGCGCCCAGATCCAGGGAGCGGGGGAGCAGTACTTC. Its protein product is CSAQIQGAGEQYF. This chain joins TRBV29-1 and TRBJ2-7; 7 bases are shared with TRBD2. The CDR3 is 13 amino acids. V was pared by 7 bases and J by 7 bases, with 13 bases of the junction left unmatched. From germline, CDR1 is SQVTM and CDR2 ANQGSEA.

The J gene is TRBJ2-2, the V gene TRBV29-1; 9 positions match TRBD2. There are 16 residues in the CDR3. Germline V gene lookup returns CDR1 SQVTM and CDR2 ANQGSEA. With 2 bases clipped from V and 0 bases from J, the junction kept 4 bases outside the gene matches. CDR3 DNA sequence: TGCAGCGTTGAATGGGGGACTAGCTCGAACACCGGGGAGCTGTTTTTT. It codes for CSVEWGTSSNTGELFF.

The chain combines TRBV4-3 with TRBJ2-1; a weak D match, TRBD1 (6 bases). V was shortened by 4 bases and J by 6 bases, with 13 bases between the two germline ends. This CDR3 has 14 residues. Looked up from germline, CDR1 is LGHNA and CDR2 is YSLEER. CDR3 amino acids: CASSPTGQSNEQFF. The CDR3 DNA reads TGCGCCAGCAGCCCTACTGGACAGTCCAATGAGCAGTTCTTC.

Here the CDR3 reads CASSLEWRSTDTQYF. The CDR3, as DNA: TGTGCCAGCAGCTTAGAATGGCGGAGCACAGATACGCAGTATTTT. This sequence joins TRBV11-2 and TRBJ2-3; no clear D gene. In germline, CDR1 is SGHAT, CDR2 FQNNGV. V lost 0 bases, J lost 0 bases, and 7 bases lay in between. The CDR3 has 15 residues.

The chain combines TRBV29-1 with TRBJ2-2; a weak D match, TRBD1 (6 bases). This CDR3 region has 14 residues. Per germline, CDR1 SQVTM and CDR2 ANQGSEA. V lost 6 bases, J lost 2 bases, and 13 bases lay in between. The DNA of the CDR3 is TGCAGCGTAGCAGGGGACCTAAACACCGGGGAGCTGTTTTTT. This sequence encodes CSVAGDLNTGELFF.

The V and J genes are TRBV18 and TRBJ2-3, with D tentatively TRBD2 (6 bases). The CDR3 totals 16 residues. V lost 4 bases, J lost 2 bases, and 16 bases lay in between. Germline V lookup: CDR1 KGHSH, CDR2 LQKENI. The CDR3 region has the DNA TGTGCCAGCTCACTCGACGGGGCGGGAATCACAGATACGCAGTATTTT. Protein sequence: CASSLDGAGITDTQYF.

The rearrangement links TRBV25-1 to TRBJ2-7, with 10 positions matching TRBD1. The CDR3 loop spans 15 amino acids. Germline lookup yields CDR1 MGHDK and CDR2 SYGVNS. With 5 bases clipped from V and 2 bases from J, the junction kept 6 bases outside the gene matches. CDR3 nucleotides: TGTGCCAGCAGTTATCCGGGACAGGGGACCTACGAGCAGTACTTC. This gives the protein CASSYPGQGTYEQYF.

This chain links TRBV7-2 with TRBJ2-1; 7 bases match TRBD1. CDR1 and CDR2 (germline): SGHTA, FQGNSA. CDR3 size: 15 residues. After removal of 4 bases from V and 12 bases from J, the junction contained 15 bases not matched to a gene. CDR3 sequence (DNA): TGTGCCAGCAGCTCCACCGGGACAGAAATTATTGGGCAGTTCTTC. This codes for CASSSTGTEIIGQFF.

The chain carries TRBV5-1 and TRBJ2-7; the match to TRBD1 covers 10 bases. Germline CDR1 and CDR2: SGHRS and YFSETQ. There are 15 residues in the CDR3. J lost 6 bases, V lost 4 bases, and 10 bases had no gene match. The CDR3 sequence is CASSPRRTGGIEQYF. The CDR3 nucleotides are TGCGCCAGCAGCCCGCGCCGGACAGGGGGAATCGAGCAGTACTTC.

V usage is TRBV5-5 and J usage is TRBJ1-2; D gene uncertain. With 6 bases removed from V and 2 bases from J, the gap between germline ends came to 8 bases. There are 12 residues in the CDR3. Germline-derived CDR1 and CDR2 are SGHKS and YYEKEE (reference sequence). As DNA, the CDR3 is TGTGCCAGCACTTTGAGAAACTATGGCTACACCTTC. Translated, it gives CASTLRNYGYTF.